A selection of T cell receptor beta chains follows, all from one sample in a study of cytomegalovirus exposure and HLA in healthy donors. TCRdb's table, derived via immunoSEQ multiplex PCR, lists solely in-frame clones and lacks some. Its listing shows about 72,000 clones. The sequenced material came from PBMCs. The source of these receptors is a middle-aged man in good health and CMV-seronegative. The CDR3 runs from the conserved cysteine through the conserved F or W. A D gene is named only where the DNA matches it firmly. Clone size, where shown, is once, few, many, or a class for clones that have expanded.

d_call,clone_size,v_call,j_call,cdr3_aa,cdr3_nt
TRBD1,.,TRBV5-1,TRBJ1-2,CASSLRGGADYGYTF,TGCGCCAGCAGCTTAAGAGGGGGCGCTGACTATGGCTACACCTTC
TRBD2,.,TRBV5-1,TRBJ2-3,CASQGMLTSGGHTDTQYF,TGCGCCAGCCAGGGGATGTTGACTAGCGGGGGACACACAGATACGCAGTATTTT
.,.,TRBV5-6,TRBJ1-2,CASSLAGADYGYTF,TGTGCCAGCAGCTTGGCAGGGGCTGACTATGGCTACACCTTC
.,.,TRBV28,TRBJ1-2,CASRRLNEQSPNYGYTF,TGTGCCAGCCGACGACTGAATGAGCAGTCACCTAACTATGGCTACACCTTC
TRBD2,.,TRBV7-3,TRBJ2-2,CASSLTLTSGANTGELFF,TGTGCCAGCAGCTTAACATTGACTAGCGGGGCAAACACCGGGGAGCTGTTTTTT
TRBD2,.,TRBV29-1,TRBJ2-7,CSVEGAGDSYEQYF,TGCAGCGTTGAGGGAGCGGGGGACTCCTACGAGCAGTACTTC
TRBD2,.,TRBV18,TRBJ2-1,CASSQGTSGGATYNEQFF,TGTGCCAGCTCACAAGGGACTAGCGGGGGGGCCACATACAATGAGCAGTTCTTC
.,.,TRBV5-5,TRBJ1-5,CASSPGNLVDQPQHF,TGTGCCAGCAGCCCCGGGAACCTCGTCGATCAGCCCCAGCATTTT
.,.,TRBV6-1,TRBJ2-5,CASSVVKPYGGETQYF,TGTGCCAGCAGTGTTGTCAAACCCTACGGCGGGGAGACCCAGTACTTC
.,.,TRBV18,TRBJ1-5,CASSEDYSNQPQHF,TGTGCCAGCTCAGAGGATTATAGCAATCAGCCCCAGCATTTT
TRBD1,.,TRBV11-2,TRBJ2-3,CASSHPRGLSSDTQYF,TGTGCCAGCAGTCATCCCAGGGGGCTATCATCAGATACGCAGTATTTT
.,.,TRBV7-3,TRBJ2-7,CASSFQENYEQYF,TGTGCCAGCAGCTTCCAGGAAAACTACGAGCAGTACTTC
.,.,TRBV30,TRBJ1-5,CAWSVRARGWNQPQHF,TGTGCCTGGAGTGTACGGGCCAGGGGATGGAACCAGCCCCAGCATTTT
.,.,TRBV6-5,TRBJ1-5,CASSYSEGSNQPQHF,TGTGCCAGCAGTTACTCGGAGGGGAGCAATCAGCCCCAGCATTTT
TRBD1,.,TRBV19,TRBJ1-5,CASSRTGGDRGQPQHF,TGTGCCAGTAGCCGAACGGGGGGGGACAGGGGGCAGCCCCAGCATTTT
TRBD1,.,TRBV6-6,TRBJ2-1,CASSTRDSPYNEQFF,TGTGCCAGCAGTACCCGGGACAGCCCCTACAATGAGCAGTTCTTC
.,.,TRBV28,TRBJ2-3,CASSIGTTGADTQYF,TGTGCCAGCAGCATCGGGACAACCGGAGCAGATACGCAGTATTTT
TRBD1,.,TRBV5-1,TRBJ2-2,CASSLGGTGNTGELFF,TGCGCCAGCAGCTTGGGTGGGACAGGGAACACCGGGGAGCTGTTTTTT
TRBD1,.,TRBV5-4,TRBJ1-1,CASSSPTGGRTEAFF,TGTGCCAGCAGCTCCCCTACAGGGGGTCGTACTGAAGCTTTCTTT
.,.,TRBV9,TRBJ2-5,CASSVAGQHSGETQYF,TGTGCCAGCAGCGTAGCTGGACAGCACAGTGGGGAGACCCAGTACTTC
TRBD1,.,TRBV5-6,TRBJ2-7,CASSPGQDEQYF,TGTGCCAGCAGCCCGGGACAGGACGAGCAGTACTTC
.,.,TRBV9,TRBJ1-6,CASSAYKNSPLHF,TGTGCCAGCAGCGCGTATAAAAATTCACCCCTCCACTTT
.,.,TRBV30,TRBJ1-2,CAWSASSGYGYTF,TGTGCCTGGAGTGCCTCTTCGGGGTATGGCTACACCTTC
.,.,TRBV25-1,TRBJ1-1,CASSELFGKMARVTEAFF,TGTGCCAGCAGTGAGTTATTCGGGAAAATGGCGAGGGTCACTGAAGCTTTCTTT
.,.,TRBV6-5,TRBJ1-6,CASRIQDSANSPLHF,TGTGCCAGCAGGATCCAGGACAGCGCCAATTCACCCCTCCACTTT
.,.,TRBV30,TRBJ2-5,CAWSVHTVPGRETQYF,TGTGCCTGGAGTGTTCATACAGTCCCTGGGAGAGAGACCCAGTACTTC
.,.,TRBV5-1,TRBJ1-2,CASSSSTGDYGYTF,TGCGCCAGCAGCTCGTCGACAGGAGACTATGGCTACACCTTC
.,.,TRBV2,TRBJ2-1,CASSASRGPYNEQFF,TGTGCCAGCAGTGCCAGCCGGGGTCCTTACAATGAGCAGTTCTTC
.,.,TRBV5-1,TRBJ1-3,CASSLSGAHSGNTIYF,TGCGCCAGCAGCTTAAGTGGGGCCCACTCTGGAAACACCATATATTTT
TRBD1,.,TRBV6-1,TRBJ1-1,CASSEIGTGAEAFF,TGTGCCAGCAGTGAAATCGGGACAGGGGCTGAAGCTTTCTTT
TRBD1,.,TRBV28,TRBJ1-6,CASVTWDRERSPLHF,TGTGCCAGCGTCACTTGGGACAGGGAACGGTCACCCCTCCACTTT
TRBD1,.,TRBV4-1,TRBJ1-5,CASSQGQGDGQPRHF,TGCGCCAGCAGCCAGGGACAGGGAGATGGGCAGCCCCGGCATTTT
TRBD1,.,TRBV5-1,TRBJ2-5,CASSWGGQGRRETQYF,TGCGCCAGCAGCTGGGGGGGACAGGGCCGACGGGAGACCCAGTACTTC
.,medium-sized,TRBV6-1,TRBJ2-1,CASEQESSYNEQFF,TGTGCCAGTGAACAGGAAAGCTCCTACAATGAGCAGTTCTTC
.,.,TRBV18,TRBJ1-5,CASSPEGHQPQHF,TGTGCCAGCTCACCGGAGGGGCATCAGCCCCAGCATTTT
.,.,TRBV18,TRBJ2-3,CASSPAGARDTQYF,TGTGCCAGCTCGCCTGCGGGGGCCCGAGATACGCAGTATTTT
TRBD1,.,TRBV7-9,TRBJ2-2,CASSLEGAETGELFF,TGTGCCAGCAGCTTAGAGGGGGCAGAGACCGGGGAGCTGTTTTTT
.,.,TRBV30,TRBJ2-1,CAWSPGRDQQFF,TGTGCCTGGAGTCCCGGGCGGGATCAGCAGTTCTTC
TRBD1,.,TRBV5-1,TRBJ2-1,CASSLGTEPNEQFF,TGCGCCAGCAGCCTTGGGACAGAACCCAATGAGCAGTTCTTC
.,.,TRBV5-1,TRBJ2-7,CASSSDRTYEQYF,TGCGCCAGCAGCTCCGACAGAACCTACGAGCAGTACTTC
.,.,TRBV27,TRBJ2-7,CASSLGQTRGEQYF,TGTGCCAGCAGTTTAGGACAGACCCGAGGGGAGCAGTACTTC
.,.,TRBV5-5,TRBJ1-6,CASSWFAEGSHSHSPLHF,TGTGCCAGCAGCTGGTTCGCAGAGGGTTCTCACTCCCATTCACCCCTCCACTTT
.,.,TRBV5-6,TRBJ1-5,CASRYRNQPQHF,TGTGCCAGCAGGTACAGGAATCAGCCCCAGCATTTT
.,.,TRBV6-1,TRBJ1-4,CASSEQGRGKLFF,TGTGCCAGCAGTGAGCAGGGGAGAGGAAAACTGTTTTTT
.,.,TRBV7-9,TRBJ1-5,CASSLGTTQPQHF,TGTGCCAGCAGCCTAGGGACTACGCAGCCCCAGCATTTT
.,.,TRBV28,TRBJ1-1,CASRRPGSNTEAFF,TGTGCCAGCAGGCGCCCGGGTTCGAACACTGAAGCTTTCTTT
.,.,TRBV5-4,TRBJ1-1,CASSLPVEDTEAFF,TGTGCCAGCAGCTTGCCCGTAGAGGACACTGAAGCTTTCTTT
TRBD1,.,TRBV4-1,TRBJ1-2,CASSPGTAFYGYTF,TGCGCCAGCAGCCCTGGGACAGCCTTCTATGGCTACACCTTC
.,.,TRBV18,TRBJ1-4,CASSPGDNSGKLFF,TGTGCCAGCTCCCCCGGGGACAATTCCGGAAAACTGTTTTTT